Listed below are T cell receptor beta chains from one sample, sequenced in a study of shared clonotypes between healthy human individuals. The repertoire was sequenced with immunoSEQ multiplex PCR; TCRdb's copy has only in-frame clones and lacks some. This sample yields around 79,000 clones, of which about 65% are seen a single time; roughly 56% belongs to the top ten. The sequenced material came from memory CD8+ T cells sorted from blood. The receptors shown here come from a man younger than 40 in good health. Each CDR3 is given with its conserved first and last residue. The order of the fields is V gene, clone size, J gene, D gene, CDR3 DNA, CDR3 protein. D genes are given only for firm matches. Clone size is given for some rows only: seen once, a few or many times, or a class if the clone is expanded.

v_gene: TRBV7-9
abundance: .
j_gene: TRBJ2-5
d_gene: .
CDR3nt: TGTGCCAGCAGCTTATACGGAGGGACCGGAGAGACCCAGTACTTC
CDR3aa: CASSLYGGTGETQYF

v_gene: TRBV11-2
abundance: .
j_gene: TRBJ2-3
d_gene: .
CDR3nt: TGTGCCAGCAGCTTAGGCAGGTCTGGTCCCACAGATACGCAGTATTTT
CDR3aa: CASSLGRSGPTDTQYF

v_gene: TRBV10-1
abundance: once
j_gene: TRBJ1-1
d_gene: .
CDR3nt: TGCGCCAGCAGTGAGAACTGGGGCACTGAAGCTTTCTTT
CDR3aa: CASSENWGTEAFF

v_gene: TRBV5-1
abundance: .
j_gene: TRBJ2-1
d_gene: .
CDR3nt: TGCGCCAGCAGCTTACCTAGCCCCTACAATGAGCAGTTCTTC
CDR3aa: CASSLPSPYNEQFF

v_gene: TRBV2
abundance: few
j_gene: TRBJ2-7
d_gene: .
CDR3nt: TGTGCCAGCAGTGTCCTTATCTACGAGCAGTACTTC
CDR3aa: CASSVLIYEQYF

v_gene: TRBV2
abundance: .
j_gene: TRBJ2-7
d_gene: .
CDR3nt: TGTGCCAGCAGTCGGCAGGGGGGGAACGAGCAGTACTTC
CDR3aa: CASSRQGGNEQYF

v_gene: TRBV5-1
abundance: .
j_gene: TRBJ1-1
d_gene: .
CDR3nt: TGCGCCAGCAGCTTGACCGGGACGACTAATGAAGCTTTCTTT
CDR3aa: CASSLTGTTNEAFF

v_gene: TRBV28
abundance: .
j_gene: TRBJ2-3
d_gene: .
CDR3nt: TGTGCCAGCAGCTTAAGGGAATTCGGGTTTTCGTTT
CDR3aa: CASSLREFGFSF

v_gene: TRBV4-3
abundance: few
j_gene: TRBJ1-5
d_gene: TRBD1
CDR3nt: TGCGCCTCACGACAGGGGGCTTTTAGCAATCAGCCCCAGCATTTT
CDR3aa: CASRQGAFSNQPQHF

v_gene: TRBV7-9
abundance: .
j_gene: TRBJ2-7
d_gene: TRBD2
CDR3nt: TGTGCCAGCAGCTTCCCGGGAGGCCCTTACTCCTACGAGCAGTACTTC
CDR3aa: CASSFPGGPYSYEQYF

v_gene: TRBV2
abundance: .
j_gene: TRBJ1-2
d_gene: TRBD1
CDR3nt: TGTGCCAGCAGTGAGAAGACAGGGGGCATGGGATATGGCTACACCTTC
CDR3aa: CASSEKTGGMGYGYTF

v_gene: TRBV4-2
abundance: .
j_gene: TRBJ1-2
d_gene: .
CDR3nt: TGTGCCAGCAGCCAAGATCAAGTGAACTATGGCTACACCTTC
CDR3aa: CASSQDQVNYGYTF

v_gene: TRBV5-6
abundance: once
j_gene: TRBJ2-7
d_gene: .
CDR3nt: TGTGCCAGCAGTCGTAGCGGCTCCTACGAGCAGTACTTC
CDR3aa: CASSRSGSYEQYF

v_gene: TRBV5-8
abundance: .
j_gene: TRBJ2-7
d_gene: .
CDR3nt: TGTGCCAGCAGCCCGCTTGGGAGCGAGACGGGGGAGCAGTACTTC
CDR3aa: CASSPLGSETGEQYF

v_gene: TRBV30
abundance: many
j_gene: TRBJ2-1
d_gene: TRBD2
CDR3nt: TGTGCCTGGAGCCATAACGCGGGGGTCTCCTACAATGAGCAGTTCTTC
CDR3aa: CAWSHNAGVSYNEQFF

v_gene: TRBV18
abundance: many
j_gene: TRBJ2-7
d_gene: TRBD2
CDR3nt: TGTGCCAGCTCAAGTTTAGCGGGAGTTAGGGCCTACGAGCAGTACTTC
CDR3aa: CASSSLAGVRAYEQYF

v_gene: TRBV28
abundance: .
j_gene: TRBJ2-1
d_gene: .
CDR3nt: TGTGCCAGCAGCCGCAGGGTGGGTGAGCAGTTCTTC
CDR3aa: CASSRRVGEQFF

v_gene: TRBV7-9
abundance: .
j_gene: TRBJ2-4
d_gene: .
CDR3nt: TGTGCCAGCCGAAAAGGGAATAGCGAAAACATTCAGTACTTC
CDR3aa: CASRKGNSENIQYF

v_gene: TRBV5-1
abundance: .
j_gene: TRBJ2-1
d_gene: .
CDR3nt: TGCGCCAGCAGCTTGGCCGGGACTCCCTCCTACAATGAGCAGTTCTTC
CDR3aa: CASSLAGTPSYNEQFF

v_gene: TRBV7-9
abundance: once
j_gene: TRBJ2-1
d_gene: .
CDR3nt: TGTGCCAGCAGCCAAGACAGCTACAATGAGCAGTTCTTC
CDR3aa: CASSQDSYNEQFF